A single sample gave rise to the 31 T cell receptor beta chains below, sequenced in a study of T cell changes during pregnancy in multiple sclerosis. The data were produced by immunoSEQ multiplex PCR, yet TCRdb's version contains in-frame clones alone and is incomplete. This repertoire shows 60,000 to 75,000 clones, around 90% found once; its top ten account for around 0.9%. The sequenced sample was peripheral blood, obtained before pregnancy. Every receptor here comes from a female donor with multiple sclerosis, enrolled in a pregnancy study.

V and J are TRBV7-3 and TRBJ1-1, with 9 bases that match TRBD1. The trim removed 4 bases at V and 4 bases at J, leaving 10 bases unmatched. There are 16 residues in the CDR3. Germline V CDR1 and CDR2: SGHTA, FQGTGA. The CDR3 is CASSSRPGQGVTEAFF. The CDR3 coding sequence is TGTGCCAGCAGCTCACGACCGGGACAGGGAGTCACTGAAGCTTTCTTT.

This chain connects TRBV19 to TRBJ2-7; 7 bases are a match to TRBD2. Germline CDR1 LNHDA, CDR2 SQIVND (reference sequence). V lost 8 bases to trimming and J lost 6 bases; unmatched junction nucleotides: 16. The CDR3 is 15 residues long. DNA of the CDR3: TGTGCCAGTTCAGAGCGGGGAGCCCTTGAGGGCGAGCAGTACTTC. Protein sequence: CASSERGALEGEQYF.

The chain combines TRBV4-3 with TRBJ2-3; 12 positions agree with TRBD2. The V gene's germline CDR1 is LGHNA and CDR2 YSLEER. This CDR3 spans 17 amino acids. V gave up 4 bases and J gave up 3 bases; unmatched junction bases: 8. The CDR3 DNA sequence: TGCGCCAGCAGCCCCGACCGTGGACTAGCGGGGACAGATACGCAGTATTTT. As protein: CASSPDRGLAGTDTQYF.

The chain employs TRBV7-2 and TRBJ1-3; 9 bases agree with TRBD1. V gave up 5 bases and J gave up 4 bases; unmatched junction bases: 6. The V gene's germline CDR1 is SGHTA and CDR2 FQGNSA. This CDR3 is built from 15 residues. The CDR3 coding sequence is TGTGCCAGCAGCCTGACAGGGGGAATAGGAAACACCATATATTTT. It translates to CASSLTGGIGNTIYF.

J is TRBJ2-2 and V is TRBV5-4; the match to TRBD2 covers 11 bases. The length of the CDR3 is 15 residues. Unmatched junction bases numbered 4, after V lost 4 bases and J lost 5 bases. Germline-derived CDR1 and CDR2 are SGHNT and YYREEE (reference sequence). CDR3 sequence: CASSRPSGGTGELFF. DNA of the CDR3: TGTGCCAGCAGCCGGCCTAGCGGGGGGACCGGGGAGCTGTTTTTT.

The chain recombines TRBV4-3 with TRBJ1-6; 9 positions match TRBD1. J gave up 8 bases and V 1 base, and 0 bases lay outside the gene matches. This CDR3 spans 14 amino acids. Germline CDR1 reads LGHNA; CDR2 reads YSLEER. CDR3 nucleotide sequence: TGCGCCAGCAGCCAAGGGACAGGGGATTCACCCCTCCACTTT. Its protein is CASSQGTGDSPLHF.

This chain links TRBV19 with TRBJ2-7; 9 bases agree with TRBD1. The CDR3 covers 13 residues. The V gene end was trimmed by 4 bases and the J gene end by 4 bases; junction bases not matched to a gene: 2. The germline V gene encodes CDR1 LNHDA and CDR2 SQIVND (reference sequence). The CDR3 reads CASSKTGGYEQYF. CDR3 nucleotides: TGTGCCAGTAGTAAGACAGGGGGGTACGAGCAGTACTTC.

This chain connects TRBV11-2 to TRBJ2-6; 11 bases line up with TRBD1. J was trimmed by 2 bases and V by 4 bases; bases with no gene match: 4. Germline CDR1 is SGHAT and CDR2 is FQNNGV. The CDR3 loop spans 17 amino acids. This CDR3 is CASSSGTGGAGANVLTF. In nucleotides, the CDR3 is TGTGCCAGCAGCTCCGGGACAGGGGGGGCTGGGGCCAACGTCCTGACTTTC.

This clone appeared a single time. The chain's CDR3 is CASSFRRNTEAFF. CDR3 in DNA: TGTGCCAGCAGCTTTCGTCGGAACACTGAAGCTTTCTTT. The gene calls are TRBV5-8 and TRBJ1-1; no definite D call. V dropped 2 bases and J dropped 1 base, with 6 bases sitting between them. CDR1 is SGHTS, CDR2 YDEGEE, per germline. CDR3 size: 13 residues.

V gene TRBV4-3 combines with J gene TRBJ1-6, with D possibly TRBD1 on 6 matching bases. Trimming took off 0 bases at V and 10 bases at J, with 19 bases between the two ends. The length of the CDR3 is 17 residues. Germline CDR1 is LGHNA and CDR2 is YSLEER. In DNA, the CDR3 is TGCGCCAGCAGCCAAGATTTGGGGGCGGGCGGGGGATCACCCCTCCACTTT. This translates into CASSQDLGAGGGSPLHF.

The chain carries TRBV19 and TRBJ2-1; a possible D gene is TRBD2 (5 bases). CDR1 LNHDA and CDR2 SQIVND come from the germline V gene (reference sequence). V gave up 3 bases and J gave up 0 bases, with 15 bases separating them. CDR3 length: 17 residues. The CDR3 sequence is CASSIRHLAGSYNEQFF. DNA for the CDR3: TGTGCCAGTAGTATTAGGCACCTCGCGGGCTCCTACAATGAGCAGTTCTTC.

J is TRBJ1-2 and V is TRBV12-5; no clear D gene. Germline V gene lookup returns CDR1 LGHNT and CDR2 FRNRAP. There are 14 residues in the CDR3. The V gene lost 1 base and the J gene lost 5 bases, with 11 bases spanning the gap. The CDR3, as DNA: TGTGCTAGTGGTTTGGGCGTCCGCGGGTATGGCTACACCTTC. Amino acid sequence: CASGLGVRGYGYTF.

The CDR3 coding sequence is TGCGCCAGCAGCCAAGAATTGGCGGGGAACTACAATGAGCAGTTCTTC. It yields the protein CASSQELAGNYNEQFF. This sequence joins TRBV4-3 and TRBJ2-1; D is perhaps TRBD2 (6 bases). With 0 bases removed from V and 3 bases from J, the gap between germline ends came to 12 bases. The CDR3 has 16 amino acids. The germline V gene has CDR1 LGHNA and CDR2 YSLEER.

The CDR3 DNA is TGCGCCAGCAGCTTGGACTTACACACTGAAGCTTTCTTT. Protein sequence: CASSLDLHTEAFF. The J gene is TRBJ1-1, the V gene TRBV5-1; D call uncertain. V was trimmed by 0 bases and J by 3 bases, leaving 6 bases between them. This CDR3 comprises 13 residues. Looked up from germline, CDR1 is SGHRS and CDR2 is YFSETQ.

This clone was counted once. The chain joins TRBV25-1 to TRBJ1-2, with a possible D match to TRBD1 (5 bases). The length of the CDR3 is 11 residues. CDR1 and CDR2 (germline): MGHDK, SYGVNS. V gave up 10 bases and J gave up 7 bases, with 13 bases separating them. CDR3 nucleotides: TGTGCCACGACAGATCCTAGTGGCTACACCTTC. Translating it yields CATTDPSGYTF.

The chain uses TRBV19 and TRBJ1-1, with a weak D call TRBD1 (6 bases). With 6 bases removed from V and 5 bases from J, the gap between germline ends came to 16 bases. Per germline, CDR1 LNHDA and CDR2 SQIVND (reference sequence). CDR3 length equals 14 residues. CDR3 bases: TGTGCCAGTAGAACGGGCGGGGGCGGGACTGAAGCTTTCTTT. It specifies CASRTGGGGTEAFF.

This clone is a singleton in its sample. V and J are TRBV9 and TRBJ2-5, with 9 bases lining up with TRBD1. The germline V gene has CDR1 SGDLS and CDR2 YYNGEE. The CDR3 has 15 amino acids. V was pared by 4 bases and J by 4 bases, with 8 bases of the junction left unmatched. CDR3 residues: CASSLMGQGGETQYF. DNA for the CDR3: TGTGCCAGCAGCCTGATGGGACAGGGCGGAGAGACCCAGTACTTC.

The chain uses TRBV7-9 and TRBJ2-7, with 7 bases identical to TRBD1. Per the germline V gene, CDR1 is SEHNR and CDR2 is FQNEAQ (reference sequence). CDR3 size: 15 residues. V shed 5 bases and J 7 bases; nucleotides not matched to a gene: 14. CDR3 nucleotide sequence: TGTGCCAGCAGCCCAGTGAGGGACGCCAGGGGGGAGCAGTACTTC. Translating gives CASSPVRDARGEQYF.

The V call is TRBV5-4, the J call TRBJ2-1, with D tentatively TRBD2 (6 bases). V lost 3 bases, J lost 6 bases, and 10 bases lay in between. Germline CDR1 reads SGHNT; CDR2 reads YYREEE (reference sequence). This CDR3 has 13 residues. The CDR3 sequence: CASSSGLTNEQFF. The CDR3 region has the DNA TGTGCCAGCAGCTCGGGACTTACCAATGAGCAGTTCTTC.

This rearrangement joins TRBV27 to TRBJ1-2; D remains ambiguous. This CDR3 spans 13 amino acids. V gave up 2 bases and J gave up 8 bases, with 12 bases separating them. Germline V gene lookup returns CDR1 MNHEY and CDR2 SMNVEV (reference sequence). For the CDR3, the DNA is TGTGCCAGCAGTTTAATCCCACAGACGGGCTACACCTTC. It translates to CASSLIPQTGYTF.

The chain links TRBV5-1 to TRBJ2-3, with TRBD2 matching 9 bases. CDR1 and CDR2 from the germline V gene are SGHRS and YFSETQ. V lost 4 bases and J lost 1; bases outside the gene matches: 4. The CDR3 runs to 15 residues. The CDR3 DNA is TGCGCCAGCAGCGTCCGGACTAGCGGCACAGATACGCAGTATTTT. It yields the protein CASSVRTSGTDTQYF.

The CDR3 sequence: CASRPVRATYEQYF. The CDR3 bases are TGTGCCAGCAGGCCGGTCAGGGCGACCTACGAGCAGTACTTC. The rearrangement links TRBV2 to TRBJ2-7, with D perhaps matching TRBD1 (5 bases). Germline V CDR1 and CDR2: SNHLY, FYNNEI. Between the trimmed V and J ends, which lost 6 bases and 2 bases, there was a span of 14 bases. This CDR3 region has 14 residues. Together with reference TRBV2 and TRBJ2-7, the CDR3 gives the full variable domain: EPEVTQTPSHQVTQMGQEVILRCVPISNHLYFYWYRQILGQKVEFLVSFYNNEISEKSEIFDDQFSVERPDGSNFTLKIRSTKLEDSAMYFCASRPVRATYEQYFGPGTRLTVT.

This chain links TRBV2 with TRBJ1-3; weak D call: TRBD1 (6 bases). Trimming shortened V by 6 bases and J by 0 bases, and 18 bases separated the two germline ends. Germline V gives CDR1 SNHLY, CDR2 FYNNEI. The CDR3 totals 17 residues. The CDR3 DNA reads TGTGCCAGCAGCCTAATCCTCAGGGGTAACTCTGGAAACACCATATATTTT. Translation: CASSLILRGNSGNTIYF. The full variable domain, rest sourced from reference TRBV2 and TRBJ1-3, is EPEVTQTPSHQVTQMGQEVILRCVPISNHLYFYWYRQILGQKVEFLVSFYNNEISEKSEIFDDQFSVERPDGSNFTLKIRSTKLEDSAMYFCASSLILRGNSGNTIYFGEGSWLTVV.

The chain carries TRBV6-1 and TRBJ2-7, with a weak D call TRBD2 (6 bases). This CDR3 region has 15 residues. Trimming left V 2 bases short and J 3 bases short, with 14 bases between. Per the germline V gene, CDR1 is MNHNS and CDR2 is SASEGT. This CDR3 is CASSERGGTFYEQYF. The CDR3 DNA reads as TGTGCCAGCAGTGAACGCGGAGGGACTTTCTACGAGCAGTACTTC.

This clone has only one observation. The CDR3 is CASSPAGQGTGNTIYF. The DNA for the CDR3 is TGTGCCAGCAGCCCAGCAGGACAGGGGACCGGAAACACCATATATTTT. This chain joins TRBV28 and TRBJ1-3; TRBD1 aligns across 9 bases. The germline gives CDR1 MDHEN, CDR2 SYDVKM. J lost 4 bases, V lost 6 bases, and 10 bases had no gene match. There are 16 residues in the CDR3.

The chain combines TRBV25-1 with TRBJ1-6, with TRBD1 matching over 9 bases. Unmatched junction bases numbered 6, after V lost 8 bases and J lost 7 bases. Germline V gives CDR1 MGHDK, CDR2 SYGVNS. The length of the CDR3 is 14 residues. In nucleotides, the CDR3 is TGTGCCAGCTCCGGGACAGGGATAAATTCACCCCTCCACTTT. It translates to CASSGTGINSPLHF. Drawing the rest from reference TRBV25-1 and TRBJ1-6, the complete variable domain is EADIYQTPRYLVIGTGKKITLECSQTMGHDKMYWYQQDPGMELHLIHYSYGVNSTEKGDLSSESTVSRIRTEHFPLTLESARPSHTSQYLCASSGTGINSPLHFGNGTRLTVT.

The genes are TRBV18 and TRBJ2-7, with D perhaps TRBD1 (5 bases). CDR1 KGHSH and CDR2 LQKENI come from the germline V gene. This CDR3 is 15 amino acids long. V was cut by 0 bases and J by 1 base, with 10 bases left in between. In DNA form, the CDR3 reads TGTGCCAGCTCACCACCAGCAGGGCTTTCCTACGAGCAGTACTTC. This sequence encodes CASSPPAGLSYEQYF.

The chain carries TRBV7-7 and TRBJ1-4, with D tentatively TRBD1 (5 bases). The germline V gene has CDR1 SSHAT and CDR2 FNYEAQ (reference sequence). This CDR3 contains 15 residues. V was shortened by 0 bases and J by 3 bases, with 8 bases between the two germline ends. In DNA, the CDR3 is TGTGCCAGCAGCTTAGCGCAGGGTTCTAATGAAAAACTGTTTTTT. This codes for CASSLAQGSNEKLFF. The full variable domain, completed using reference TRBV7-7 and TRBJ1-4, is GAGVSQSPRYKVTKRGQDVTLRCDPISSHATLYWYQQALGQGPEFLTYFNYEAQPDKSGLPSDRFSAERPEGSISTLTIQRTEQRDSAMYRCASSLAQGSNEKLFFGSGTQLSVL.

The genes are TRBV7-6 and TRBJ2-6, with no clear D. This CDR3 has 14 residues. Trimming cost V 3 bases and J 0 bases, with 3 bases left between them. The germline V gene has CDR1 SGHVS and CDR2 FNYEAQ. CDR3 residues: CASSLSSGANVLTF. In nucleotides, the CDR3 is TGTGCCAGCAGCTTGAGCTCTGGGGCCAACGTCCTGACTTTC.

This clone was seen only once. This chain links TRBV5-1 with TRBJ2-7; possibly TRBD2 for D (6 bases). CDR3 size: 14 residues. The germline V gene encodes CDR1 SGHRS and CDR2 YFSETQ. V lost 0 bases and J lost 5, with 12 bases in between. The CDR3, as DNA: TGCGCCAGCAGCTTGGCCGCGGGACCTGACGAGCAGTACTTC. Protein product: CASSLAAGPDEQYF.

The gene calls are TRBV7-2 and TRBJ2-3; 7 nucleotides line up with TRBD2. V lost 1 base, J lost 0 bases, and 1 base stayed unmatched. The CDR3 loop spans 15 amino acids. In germline, CDR1 is SGHTA, CDR2 FQGNSA. CDR3 residues: CASSLVGGSTDTQYF. The DNA of the CDR3 is TGTGCCAGCAGCTTAGTGGGGGGGAGCACAGATACGCAGTATTTT.